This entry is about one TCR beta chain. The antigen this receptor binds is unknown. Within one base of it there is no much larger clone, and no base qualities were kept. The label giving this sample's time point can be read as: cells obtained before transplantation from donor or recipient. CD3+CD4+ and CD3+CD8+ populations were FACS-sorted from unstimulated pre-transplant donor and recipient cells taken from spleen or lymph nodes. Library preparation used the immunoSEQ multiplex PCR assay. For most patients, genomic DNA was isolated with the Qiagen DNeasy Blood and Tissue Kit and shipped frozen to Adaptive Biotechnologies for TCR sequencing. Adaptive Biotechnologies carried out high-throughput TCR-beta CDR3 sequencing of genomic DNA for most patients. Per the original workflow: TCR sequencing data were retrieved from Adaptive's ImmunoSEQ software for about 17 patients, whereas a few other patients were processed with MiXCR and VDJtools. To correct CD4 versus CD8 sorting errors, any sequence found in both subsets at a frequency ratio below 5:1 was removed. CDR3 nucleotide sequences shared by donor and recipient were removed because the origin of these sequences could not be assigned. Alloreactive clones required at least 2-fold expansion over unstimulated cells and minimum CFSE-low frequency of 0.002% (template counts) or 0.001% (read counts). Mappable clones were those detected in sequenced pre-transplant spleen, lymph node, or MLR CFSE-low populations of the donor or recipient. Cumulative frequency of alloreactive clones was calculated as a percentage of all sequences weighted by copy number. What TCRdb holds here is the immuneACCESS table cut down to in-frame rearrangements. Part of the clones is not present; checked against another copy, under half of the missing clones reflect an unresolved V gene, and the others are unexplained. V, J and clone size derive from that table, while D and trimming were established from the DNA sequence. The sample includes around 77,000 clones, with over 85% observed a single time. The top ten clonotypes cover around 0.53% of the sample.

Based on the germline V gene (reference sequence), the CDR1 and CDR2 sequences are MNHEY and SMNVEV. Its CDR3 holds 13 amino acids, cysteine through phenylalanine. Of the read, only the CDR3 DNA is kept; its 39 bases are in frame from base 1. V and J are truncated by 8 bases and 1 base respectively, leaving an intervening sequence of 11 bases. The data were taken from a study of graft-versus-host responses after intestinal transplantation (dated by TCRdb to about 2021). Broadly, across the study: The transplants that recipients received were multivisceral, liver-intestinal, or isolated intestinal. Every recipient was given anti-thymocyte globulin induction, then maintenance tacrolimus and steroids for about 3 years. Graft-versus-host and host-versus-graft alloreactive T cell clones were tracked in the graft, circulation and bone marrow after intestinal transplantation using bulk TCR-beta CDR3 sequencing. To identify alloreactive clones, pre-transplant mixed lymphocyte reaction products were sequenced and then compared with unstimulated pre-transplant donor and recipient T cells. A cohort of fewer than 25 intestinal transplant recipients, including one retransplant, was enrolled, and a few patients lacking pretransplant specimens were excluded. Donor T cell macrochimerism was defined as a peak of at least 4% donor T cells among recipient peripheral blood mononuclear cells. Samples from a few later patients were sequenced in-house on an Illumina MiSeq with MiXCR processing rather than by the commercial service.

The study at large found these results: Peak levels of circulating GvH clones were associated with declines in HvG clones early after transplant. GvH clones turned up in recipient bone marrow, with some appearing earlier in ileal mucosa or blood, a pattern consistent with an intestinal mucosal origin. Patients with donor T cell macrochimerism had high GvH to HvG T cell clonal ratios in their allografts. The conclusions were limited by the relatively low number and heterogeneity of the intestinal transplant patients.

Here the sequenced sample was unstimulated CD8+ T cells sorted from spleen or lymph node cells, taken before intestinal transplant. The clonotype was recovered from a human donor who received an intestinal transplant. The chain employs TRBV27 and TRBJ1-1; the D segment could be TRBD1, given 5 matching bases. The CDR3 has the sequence CASCSTGNTEAFF. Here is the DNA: TGTGCCAGCTGTAGTACAGGGAACACTGAAGCTTTCTTT.